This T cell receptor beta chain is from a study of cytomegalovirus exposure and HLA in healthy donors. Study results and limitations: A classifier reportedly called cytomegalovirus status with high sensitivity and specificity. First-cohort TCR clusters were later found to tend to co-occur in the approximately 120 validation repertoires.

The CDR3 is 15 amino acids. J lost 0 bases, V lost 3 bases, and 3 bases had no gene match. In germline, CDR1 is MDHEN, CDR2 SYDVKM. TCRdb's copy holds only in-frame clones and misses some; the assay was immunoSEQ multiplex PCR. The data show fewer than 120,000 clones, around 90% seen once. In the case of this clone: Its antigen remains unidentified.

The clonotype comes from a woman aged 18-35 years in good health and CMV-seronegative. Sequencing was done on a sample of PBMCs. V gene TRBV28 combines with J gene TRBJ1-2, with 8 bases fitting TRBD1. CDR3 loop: CASSFQGATNYGYTF. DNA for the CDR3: TGTGCCAGCAGTTTTCAGGGGGCGACTAACTATGGCTACACCTTC.